This record covers a single T cell receptor beta chain. Its target is unknown. Donors sampled were nominally healthy, though unrecorded immune exposures were likely. There are 17 residues in the CDR3. The V and J ends lost 2 bases and 3 bases, in that order; junction bases with no gene match: 10. From germline, CDR1 is KGHSH and CDR2 LQKENI. The data stem from a study of cytomegalovirus exposure and HLA in healthy donors. Notes on the study in general: The study recorded 160 or so TCR beta chains that were cytomegalovirus-associated.

The PCR made use of 60 Vbeta and 13 Jbeta primers. Produced via immunoSEQ multiplex PCR; TCRdb's table is partial and in-frame only. The repertoire holds 150,000 to 200,000 clones, over 75% seen once, with approximately 1.8% in the top ten. Sequencing was done on a sample of PBMCs. This clonotype originated in a man aged 18 to 30 in good health and CMV-seronegative. This chain joins TRBV18 and TRBJ1-2; TRBD1 aligns across 9 bases. The CDR3 region is CASSPSRQGVRDYGYTF. Here the CDR3 DNA reads TGTGCCAGCTCACCAAGTAGACAGGGGGTACGGGACTATGGCTACACCTTC.